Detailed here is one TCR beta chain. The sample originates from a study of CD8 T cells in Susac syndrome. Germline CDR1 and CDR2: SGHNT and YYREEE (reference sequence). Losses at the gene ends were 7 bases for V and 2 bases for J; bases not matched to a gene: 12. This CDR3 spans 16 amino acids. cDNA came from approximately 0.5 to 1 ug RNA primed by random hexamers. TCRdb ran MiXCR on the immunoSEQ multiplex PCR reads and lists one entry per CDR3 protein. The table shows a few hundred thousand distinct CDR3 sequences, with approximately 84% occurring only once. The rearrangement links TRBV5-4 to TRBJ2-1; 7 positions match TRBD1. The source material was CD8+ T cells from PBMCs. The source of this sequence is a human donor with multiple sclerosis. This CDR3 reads CASSFDRATTYNEQFF. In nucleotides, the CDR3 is TGTGCCAGCTCCTTCGACAGGGCCACCACCTACAATGAGCAGTTCTTC.